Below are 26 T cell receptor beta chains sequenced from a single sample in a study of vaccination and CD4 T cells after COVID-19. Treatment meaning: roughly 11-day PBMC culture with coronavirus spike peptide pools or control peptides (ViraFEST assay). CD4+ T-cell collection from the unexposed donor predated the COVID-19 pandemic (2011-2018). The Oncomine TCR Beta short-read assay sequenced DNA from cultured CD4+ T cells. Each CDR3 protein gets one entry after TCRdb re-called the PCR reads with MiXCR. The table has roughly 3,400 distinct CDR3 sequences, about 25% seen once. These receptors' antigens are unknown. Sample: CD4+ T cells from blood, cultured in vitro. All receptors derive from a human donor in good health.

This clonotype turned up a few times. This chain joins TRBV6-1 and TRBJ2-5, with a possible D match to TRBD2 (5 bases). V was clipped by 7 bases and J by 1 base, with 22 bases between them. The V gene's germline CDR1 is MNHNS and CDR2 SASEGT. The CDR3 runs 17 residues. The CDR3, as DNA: TGTGCCAGCACCCCCCAGTCGGTAGCGTATACCCAAGAGACCCAGTACTTC. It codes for CASTPQSVAYTQETQYF.

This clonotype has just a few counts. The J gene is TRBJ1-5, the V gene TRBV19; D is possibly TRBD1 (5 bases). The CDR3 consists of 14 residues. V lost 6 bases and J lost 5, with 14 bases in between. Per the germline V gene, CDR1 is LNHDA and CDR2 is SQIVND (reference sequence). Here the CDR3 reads CASRGESGDQPQHF. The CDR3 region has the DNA TGTGCCAGTAGGGGGGAGAGCGGAGATCAGCCCCAGCATTTT. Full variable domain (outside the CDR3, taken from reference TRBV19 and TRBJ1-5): DGGITQSPKYLFRKEGQNVTLSCEQNLNHDAMYWYRQDPGQGLRLIYYSQIVNDFQKGDIAEGYSVSREKKESFPLTVTSAQKNPTAFYLCASRGESGDQPQHFGDGTRLSIL.

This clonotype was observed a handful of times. The CDR3 DNA follows: TGTGCCAGCAGCGTAGCAGCCACAGATACGCAGTATTTT. It encodes CASSVAATDTQYF. J is TRBJ2-3 and V is TRBV9; D is uncertain. V shed 0 bases and J shed 2 bases, with 4 bases lying between them. Germline values: CDR1 SGDLS, CDR2 YYNGEE. CDR3 length equals 13 residues.

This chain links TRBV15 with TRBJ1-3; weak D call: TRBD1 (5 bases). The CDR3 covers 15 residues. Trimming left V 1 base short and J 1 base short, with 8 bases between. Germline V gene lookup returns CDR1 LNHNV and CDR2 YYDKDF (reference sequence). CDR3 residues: CATSRGGESGNTIYF. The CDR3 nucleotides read TGTGCCACCAGCAGAGGGGGGGAGTCTGGAAACACCATATATTTT.

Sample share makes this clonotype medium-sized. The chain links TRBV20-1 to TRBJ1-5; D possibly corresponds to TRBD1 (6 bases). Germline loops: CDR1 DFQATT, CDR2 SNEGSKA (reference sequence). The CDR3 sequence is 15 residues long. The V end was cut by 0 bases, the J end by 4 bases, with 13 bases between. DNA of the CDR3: TGCAGTGCTAGAGATGGCAGGGGTTCGAATCAGCCCCAGCATTTT. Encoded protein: CSARDGRGSNQPQHF.

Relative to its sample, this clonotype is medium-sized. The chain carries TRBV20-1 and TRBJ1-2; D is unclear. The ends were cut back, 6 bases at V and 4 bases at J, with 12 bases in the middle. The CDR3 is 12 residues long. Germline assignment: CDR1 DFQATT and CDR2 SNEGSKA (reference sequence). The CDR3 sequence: CSAPGQTYGYTF. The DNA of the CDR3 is TGCAGTGCGCCCGGGCAGACCTATGGCTACACCTTC.

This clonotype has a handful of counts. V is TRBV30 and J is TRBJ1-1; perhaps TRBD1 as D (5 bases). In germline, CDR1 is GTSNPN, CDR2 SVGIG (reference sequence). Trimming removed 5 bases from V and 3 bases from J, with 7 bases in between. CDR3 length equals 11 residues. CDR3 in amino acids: CAWGGYTEAFF. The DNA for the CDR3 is TGTGCCTGGGGGGGGTACACTGAAGCTTTCTTT.

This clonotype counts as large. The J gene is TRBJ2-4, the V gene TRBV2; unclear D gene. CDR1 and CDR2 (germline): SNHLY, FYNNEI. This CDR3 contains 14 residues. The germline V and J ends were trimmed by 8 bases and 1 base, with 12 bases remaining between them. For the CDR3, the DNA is TGTGCCAGCTTTCAGGATGCCGCCAAAAACATTCAGTACTTC. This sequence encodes CASFQDAAKNIQYF.

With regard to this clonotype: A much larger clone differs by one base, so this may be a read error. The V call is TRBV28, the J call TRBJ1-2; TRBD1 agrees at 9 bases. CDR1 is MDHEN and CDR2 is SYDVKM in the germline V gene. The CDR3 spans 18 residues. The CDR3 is CASMGTGSPRRRNHGYTF. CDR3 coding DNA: TGTGCCAGCATGGGGACAGGGTCGCCTCGGCGGCGTAACCATGGCTACACCTTC.

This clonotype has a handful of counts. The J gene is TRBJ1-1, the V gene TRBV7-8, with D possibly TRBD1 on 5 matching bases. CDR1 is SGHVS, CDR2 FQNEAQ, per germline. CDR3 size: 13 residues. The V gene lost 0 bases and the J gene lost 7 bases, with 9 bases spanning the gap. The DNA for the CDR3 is TGTGCCAGCAGCTTAGCGTTCGGGGGTGAAGCTTTCTTT. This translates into CASSLAFGGEAFF.

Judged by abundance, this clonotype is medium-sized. In DNA, the CDR3 is TGTGCCAGCAGTGAACAGGGGCCCTATAGCAATCAGCCCCAGCATTTT. Its translation: CASSEQGPYSNQPQHF. The chain links TRBV6-1 to TRBJ1-5, with D possibly being TRBD1 (6 bases). The V end was cut by 2 bases, the J end by 0 bases, with 11 bases between. CDR3 size: 16 residues. Germline V gene data show CDR1 as MNHNS and CDR2 as SASEGT.

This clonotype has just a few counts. DNA of the CDR3: TGTGCCATCAGTGCGCAGGCAGGGCTCGCCGGGGAGCTGTTTTTT. It codes for CAISAQAGLAGELFF. The chain combines TRBV10-3 with TRBJ2-2; tentative D call: TRBD1 (5 bases). V lost 4 bases and J 6 bases, leaving 15 bases between the germline ends. The CDR3 has 15 residues. Per germline, CDR1 ENHRY and CDR2 SYGVKD.

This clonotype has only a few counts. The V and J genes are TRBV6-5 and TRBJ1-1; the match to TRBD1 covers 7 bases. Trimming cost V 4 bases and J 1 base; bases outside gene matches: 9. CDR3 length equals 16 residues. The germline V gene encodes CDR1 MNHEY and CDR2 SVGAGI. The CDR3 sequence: CASSFLQGIGNTEAFF. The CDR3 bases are TGTGCCAGCAGTTTCCTACAGGGGATCGGGAACACTGAAGCTTTCTTT.

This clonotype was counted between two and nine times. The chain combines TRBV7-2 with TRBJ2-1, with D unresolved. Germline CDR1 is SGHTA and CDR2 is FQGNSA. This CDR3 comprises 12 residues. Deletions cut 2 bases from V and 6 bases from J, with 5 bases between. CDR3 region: CASSLRPNEQFF. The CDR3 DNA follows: TGTGCCAGCAGCTTACGTCCCAATGAGCAGTTCTTC.

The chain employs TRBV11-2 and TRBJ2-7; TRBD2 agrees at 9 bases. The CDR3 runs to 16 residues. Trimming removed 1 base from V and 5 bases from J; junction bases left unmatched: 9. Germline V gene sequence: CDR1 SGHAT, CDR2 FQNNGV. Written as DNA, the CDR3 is TGTGCCAGCAGCTTAGGGGGGGTAGCGGGAGTAGACGAGCAGTACTTC. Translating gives CASSLGGVAGVDEQYF.

The CDR3 sequence is CASSLSVNQPQHF. The CDR3 coding sequence is TGTGCCAGCAGTTTATCAGTCAATCAGCCCCAGCATTTT. The chain couples TRBV12-3 or TRBV12-4 to TRBJ1-5; D ambiguous. The CDR3 consists of 13 residues. Trimming removed 2 bases at V and 3 bases at J, with 5 bases between.

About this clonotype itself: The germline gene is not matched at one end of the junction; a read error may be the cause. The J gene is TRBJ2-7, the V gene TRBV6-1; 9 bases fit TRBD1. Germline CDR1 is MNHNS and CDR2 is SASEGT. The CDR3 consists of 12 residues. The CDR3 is CANSPGTGRSIF. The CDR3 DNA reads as TGTGCCAACAGTCCCGGGACAGGGCGGAGTATCTTC.

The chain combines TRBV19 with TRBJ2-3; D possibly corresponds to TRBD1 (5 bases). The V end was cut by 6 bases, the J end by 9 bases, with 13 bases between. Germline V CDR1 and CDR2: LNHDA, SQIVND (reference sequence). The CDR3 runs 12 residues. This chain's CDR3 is CASREGAGTQYF. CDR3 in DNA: TGTGCCAGTAGAGAAGGGGCTGGGACGCAGTATTTT.

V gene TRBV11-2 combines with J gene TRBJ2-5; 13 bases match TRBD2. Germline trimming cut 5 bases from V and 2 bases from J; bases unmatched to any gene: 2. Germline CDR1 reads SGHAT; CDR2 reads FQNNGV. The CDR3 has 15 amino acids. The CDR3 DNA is TGTGCCAGCAGCCCGGGACTAGCGGGGCAAGAGACCCAGTACTTC. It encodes CASSPGLAGQETQYF.

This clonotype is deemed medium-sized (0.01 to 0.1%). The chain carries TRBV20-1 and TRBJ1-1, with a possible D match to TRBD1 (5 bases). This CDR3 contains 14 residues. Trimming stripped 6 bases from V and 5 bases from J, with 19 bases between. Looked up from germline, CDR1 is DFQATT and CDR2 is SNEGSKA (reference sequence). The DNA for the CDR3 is TGCAGTGCCCCGCTCCCCCCAGGGCTTACTGAAGCTTTCTTT. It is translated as CSAPLPPGLTEAFF.

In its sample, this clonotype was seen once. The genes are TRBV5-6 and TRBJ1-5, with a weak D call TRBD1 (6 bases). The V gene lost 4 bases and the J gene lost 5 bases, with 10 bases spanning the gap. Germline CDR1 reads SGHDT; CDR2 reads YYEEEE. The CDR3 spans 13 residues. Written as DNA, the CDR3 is TGTGCCAGCAGCCTGGGACACGATCAGCCCCAGCATTTT. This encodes CASSLGHDQPQHF.

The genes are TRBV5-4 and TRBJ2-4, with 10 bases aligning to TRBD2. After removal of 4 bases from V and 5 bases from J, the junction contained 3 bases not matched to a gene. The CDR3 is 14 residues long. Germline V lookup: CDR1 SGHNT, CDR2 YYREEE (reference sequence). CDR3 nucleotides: TGTGCCAGCAGCCCAACTAGCGGGGAAAACATTCAGTACTTC. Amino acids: CASSPTSGENIQYF.

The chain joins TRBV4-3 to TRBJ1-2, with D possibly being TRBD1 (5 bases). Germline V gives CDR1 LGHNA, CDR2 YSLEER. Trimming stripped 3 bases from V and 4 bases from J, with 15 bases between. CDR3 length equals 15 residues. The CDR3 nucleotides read TGCGCCAGCAGCCAGGGATACGACAGATTCTATGGCTACACCTTC. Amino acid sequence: CASSQGYDRFYGYTF.

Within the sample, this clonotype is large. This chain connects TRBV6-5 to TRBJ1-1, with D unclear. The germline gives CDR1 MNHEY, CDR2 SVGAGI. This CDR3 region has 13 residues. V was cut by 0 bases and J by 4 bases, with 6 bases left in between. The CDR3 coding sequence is TGTGCCAGCAGTTACTCGTTGTCCACTGAAGCTTTCTTT. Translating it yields CASSYSLSTEAFF.

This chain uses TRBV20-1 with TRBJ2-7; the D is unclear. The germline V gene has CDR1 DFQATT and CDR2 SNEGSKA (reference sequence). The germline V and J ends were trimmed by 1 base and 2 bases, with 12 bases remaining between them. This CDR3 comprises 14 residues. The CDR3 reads CSARGIIPPYEQYF. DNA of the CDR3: TGCAGTGCTAGAGGGATCATTCCCCCCTACGAGCAGTACTTC.

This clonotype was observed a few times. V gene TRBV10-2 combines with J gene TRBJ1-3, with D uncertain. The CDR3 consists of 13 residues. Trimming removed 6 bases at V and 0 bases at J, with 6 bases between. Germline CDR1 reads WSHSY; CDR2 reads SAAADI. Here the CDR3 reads CASRAPSGNTIYF. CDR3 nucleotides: TGCGCCAGCAGGGCTCCCTCTGGAAACACCATATATTTT.